The text below deals with one TCR beta chain. Its target is unknown. These data originate in a study of cytomegalovirus exposure and HLA in healthy donors. Between the trimmed V and J ends, which lost 3 bases and 5 bases, there was a span of 26 bases. Germline CDR1 reads SGDLS; CDR2 reads YYNGEE. The length of the CDR3 is 18 residues. General study findings and limits: A later analysis found that most CMV-associated TCR beta chains appeared HLA-restricted. In a later analysis, TCR beta V- and J-gene trimming showed a link to a missense DCLRE1C variant.

PCR was performed using 60 Vbeta and 13 Jbeta primers. Some clones are missing from TCRdb's copy, which holds only in-frame ones; the method was immunoSEQ multiplex PCR. Of just over 150,000 clones in the sample, roughly 84% are singletons; the top ten hold approximately 2%. The sequenced sample consisted of PBMCs. This chain joins TRBV9 and TRBJ1-2, with D possibly TRBD1 on 6 matching bases. The source is a young man in good health and CMV-seropositive. The CDR3 spells CASSERGTLQGFRYGYTF. As DNA, the CDR3 is TGTGCCAGCAGCGAGCGGGGGACTTTGCAGGGGTTCAGGTATGGCTACACCTTC. Full variable domain (outside the CDR3, taken from reference TRBV9 and TRBJ1-2): DSGVTQTPKHLITATGQRVTLRCSPRSGDLSVYWYQQSLDQGLQFLIQYYNGEERAKGNILERFSAQQFPDLHSELNLSSLELGDSALYFCASSERGTLQGFRYGYTFGSGTRLTVV.